This T cell receptor beta chain stems from a study of vaccination effects on CD4 cells after COVID-19. Overall study: Participants were given two doses of BNT162b2 or mRNA-1273 vaccine. Study findings and constraints: Convalescent patients numbered few in the study; early post-infection timepoints were missing entirely. After vaccination of healthy people, only 1 of 255 vaccine-induced clones cross-reacted with common cold coronaviruses.

Data came from immunoSEQ multiplex PCR; TCRdb stores just in-frame clones and leaves some out. The sample consists of tens of thousands of clones, 70% to 80% of them appearing once. The CDR3 runs to 15 residues. Trimming removed 2 bases from V and 5 bases from J, with 10 bases in between. Germline V gene lookup returns CDR1 SGHVS and CDR2 FNYEAQ. Upon completion of more than 9 days in culture, CD4+ T cells were isolated. Turning to this clone: The antigen is unknown.

The chain recombines TRBV7-6 with TRBJ1-6, with a tentative D call TRBD1 (5 bases). Specimen: CD4+ T cells from PBMCs cultured without peptide, collected before COVID-19 vaccination. The receptor's source is a human donor who received a COVID-19 vaccine. The CDR3 region is CASSLTFRDNSPLHF. For the CDR3, the DNA is TGTGCCAGCAGCTTAACATTCAGGGATAATTCACCCCTCCACTTT.